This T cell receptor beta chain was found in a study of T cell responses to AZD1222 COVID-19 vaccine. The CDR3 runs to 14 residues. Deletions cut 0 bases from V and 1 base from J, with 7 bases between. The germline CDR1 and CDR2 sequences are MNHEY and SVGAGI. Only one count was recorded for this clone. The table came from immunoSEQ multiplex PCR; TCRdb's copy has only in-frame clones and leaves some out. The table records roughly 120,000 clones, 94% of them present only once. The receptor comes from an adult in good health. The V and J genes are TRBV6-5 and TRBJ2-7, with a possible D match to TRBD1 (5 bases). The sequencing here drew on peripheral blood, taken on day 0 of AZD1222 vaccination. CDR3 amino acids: CASSYSSGSYEQYF. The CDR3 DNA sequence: TGTGCCAGCAGTTACTCATCAGGGTCCTACGAGCAGTACTTC.